This T cell receptor (beta chain) comes out of a study of T cell repertoires in cytomegalovirus infection. Overall study context: It was the public TCR beta signatures that indicated both CMV infection and matching HLA type.

TCRdb fed the reads into MiXCR, producing one record per CDR3 protein. The sample has 400,000 or so distinct CDR3 sequences; roughly 30% are singletons. Broader study findings: Adding up the frequency of public TCR beta families identified people who carried CMV plus the relevant HLA. What dominated the ex vivo response were HLA-C-restricted CMV-specific TCR beta clonotypes.

In germline, CDR1 is SGHTA, CDR2 FQGNSA. The CDR3 has 14 residues. Losses at the gene ends were 5 bases for V and 4 bases for J; bases not matched to a gene: 7. This clonotype was seen a few times. Antigen unknown. The TCR sequence derives from a human donor in good health (CMV status not recorded). Some clones in this sample may be carry-over from other donors' samples. The sequencing input was PBMCs. V is TRBV7-2 and J is TRBJ2-7; the match to TRBD1 covers 8 bases. The CDR3 sequence: CASSPGTGEYEQYF. The DNA for the CDR3 is TGTGCCAGCAGCCCTGGGACAGGCGAGTACGAGCAGTACTTC.